This T cell receptor (beta chain) was sequenced during a study of blood T cells in healthy people across ages (dated by TCRdb to about 2015). About the full investigation: Template switching captured roughly one uniquely barcoded TCR beta cDNA molecule per two T cells in model experiments. To track age-related changes in TCR beta repertoire diversity, the study relied on deep sequencing normalized with unique cDNA molecular identifiers. The donors were divided into four age groups: young (average around 15 years), middle-aged (approximately 42), aged (approximately 64) and long-lived (roughly 82). To avoid experimental bias, donors of different ages were randomly spread across the sequencing lanes. Using the same blood draw, the study looked at two additional independent replicas of 1 million unique cDNA reads for two donors, one aged 18 to 30 and the other aged 80 or older.

Library creation used 5' RACE. The instrument was an Illumina HiSeq 2500. A second PCR of roughly 6 to 12 cycles was performed with a sample-barcoded 5' primer and a J-beta primer mix. Each TCR beta cDNA molecule received a unique molecular identifier from a template-switch 5' adaptor carrying 12 random nucleotides. Each sample yielded at least 2.5 million CDR3-containing paired-end reads. All of the RNA was converted into first-strand cDNA using the Mint cDNA synthesis kit, with a TRBC-specific oligonucleotide serving as the primer. Following uracil-DNA glycosylase treatment, a first 18-cycle PCR with universal primers M1SS and BC2_uni_R was performed on all cDNA. Processing in the source paper ran as follows. For normalization, 1 million high-quality reads were randomly selected from each sample, with every read carrying a distinct molecular identifier. Reads sharing molecular identifiers were discarded rather than binned into consensus sequences. CDR3 identification, clonotype clustering and error correction used MiTCR with a Q25 quality threshold and the strictest error-elimination algorithm. A nonparametric unseen species model using Euler transformation provided a lower-bound estimate of total TCR beta diversity. Using fastp at Q25 and MiXCR, TCRdb reprocessed the public reads and kept productive beta chains. Rows matching on CDR3 protein sequence are summarized as one entry with the most common DNA and genes. Clone size and V and J calls follow TCRdb, not the original study. This sample has about 1.4 million distinct CDR3 sequences in its table, and roughly 59% of those were observed once. The top ten clonotypes cover about 6.3% of the sample.

The approximately 39 donors, aged about 6 to 100 years, were systemically healthy Caucasian individuals from Russia. Each donor gave ten milliliters of peripheral blood, drawn into EDTA-treated Vacutainer tubes. PBMCs were isolated by Ficoll-Paque density-gradient centrifugation, with at least 6 million obtained per sample. Total RNA, at least 6 micrograms per sample, was extracted from PBMCs with Trizol reagent. For every donor, flow cytometry on a PBMC aliquot measured the percentage of naive CD45RAhigh/CD27high T cells. The CDR3 runs 15 residues from the cysteine to the phenylalanine. Just CDR3 DNA is preserved here, 45 bases in frame from base 1. CDR1 and CDR2 (SGHDT, YYEEEE) derive from the germline V gene. The V and J ends are trimmed by 3 bases and 2 bases, leaving 14 bases between them. As for this clonotype: Its recognized antigen is unknown. The record has no base qualities; no much larger clone is one base away.

Study-wide findings and limitations: Observed TCR beta diversity per million T cells fell roughly linearly with age, and a significant reduction was already apparent by age around 36. Donor CMV infection status was unknown, potentially confounding age-related changes in expanded clonotypes. The percentage of naive T cells measured by flow cytometry correlated strongly with observed TCR beta diversity. The long-lived group showed more naive CD4+ T cells, fewer expanded clones and increased TCR diversity than the aged group, suggesting age selection. Since profiling was done on bulk unsorted PBMCs, naive and antigen-experienced compartments could not be conclusively compared. Total diversity estimates from one million sequenced T cells were considered lower bounds and underestimates.

The chain is made from TRBV5-6 and TRBJ2-5; TRBD1 is a possible D gene, resting on 6 matching bases. The TCR comes from a man aged 18 to 29 in good health. The material sequenced was blood. The CDR3: CASSWTAGPQETQYF. The base sequence is TGTGCCAGCAGCTGGACAGCCGGGCCTCAAGAGACCCAGTACTTC.